This TCR beta chain was recorded in a study of T cell responses to AZD1222 COVID-19 vaccine. Sequencing used immunoSEQ multiplex PCR; TCRdb keeps in-frame clones, though not all of them. This sample has 90,000 to 120,000 clones, with 87% found just once. Comment on this clone: No antigen is known for it.

Study-wide results and limits: Recipients of AZD1222 seropositive at baseline numbered only 6 or 7.

The CDR3 runs 15 residues. Germline CDR1 reads SGDLS; CDR2 reads YYNGEE. Deletions cut 0 bases from V and 4 bases from J, with 11 bases between. Sequenced material: peripheral blood, taken on day 0 of AZD1222 vaccination. V is TRBV9 and J is TRBJ1-3; tentative D call: TRBD1 (5 bases). This receptor was taken from an adult in good health. CDR3 sequence: CASSVDVGLGNTIYF. CDR3 nucleotides: TGTGCCAGCAGCGTAGATGTGGGGCTAGGAAACACCATATATTTT.